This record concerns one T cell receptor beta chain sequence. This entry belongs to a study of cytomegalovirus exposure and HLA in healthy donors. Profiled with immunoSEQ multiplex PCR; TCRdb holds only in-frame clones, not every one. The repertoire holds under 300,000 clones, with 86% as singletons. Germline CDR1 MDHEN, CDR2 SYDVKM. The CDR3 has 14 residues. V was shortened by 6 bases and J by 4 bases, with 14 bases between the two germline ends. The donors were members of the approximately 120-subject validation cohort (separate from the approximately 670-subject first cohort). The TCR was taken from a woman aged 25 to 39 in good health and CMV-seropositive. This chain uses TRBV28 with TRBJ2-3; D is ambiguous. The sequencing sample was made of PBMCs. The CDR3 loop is CASSLLGYSDTQYF. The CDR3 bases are TGTGCCAGCAGCCTTCTAGGTTACTCAGATACGCAGTATTTT.